This TCR beta chain emerged from a study of cytotoxic CD8 clonotypes in ibrutinib-treated CLL. Measured with immunoSEQ multiplex PCR; TCRdb has only the in-frame clones, and not every one. The table shows some 350,000 clones, with roughly two thirds occurring only once. In germline, CDR1 is LNHDA, CDR2 SQIVND (reference sequence). V gave up 5 bases and J gave up 6 bases; unmatched junction bases: 15. This CDR3 is 16 amino acids long. Material: PBMCs, obtained after 36 months of ibrutinib treatment. This clonotype was obtained from a human donor with chronic lymphocytic leukemia. The J gene is TRBJ2-7, the V gene TRBV19; 8 positions match TRBD1. In DNA, the CDR3 is TGTGCCAGTAGTTCGGGGCGACAGGGGTTGGGGCGCGAGCAGTACTTC. This gives the protein CASSSGRQGLGREQYF.